The subject of this entry is one T cell receptor (beta chain). Its cognate antigen is unknown. This sample is part of a study of beta chain features in type 1 diabetes. For the study at large: The patient and healthy donor groups were comparable for age, gender and cell yields.

Overall study results and limits: Comparison showed that naive, central memory and Treg TCRB repertoires appeared more similar among patients than among healthy donors. Among all four CD4+ subsets, Type 1 diabetes patients had TCRB CDR3s that were moderately but significantly shorter.

Sequenced material consisted of expressed TCRB transcripts (all of the isolated RNA was reverse transcribed). The data were produced by immunoSEQ multiplex PCR, yet TCRdb's version contains in-frame clones alone and is incomplete. The sample has 20,000 to 25,000 clones; about 72% are singletons. V lost 3 bases and J lost 5; bases outside the gene matches: 3. Germline CDR1 reads SGHTA; CDR2 reads FQGNSA. This CDR3 is built from 14 residues. Over 95% purity was reached by all sorted populations. This receptor was obtained from a woman in her thirties or forties in good health. The rearrangement joins TRBV7-2 to TRBJ2-7, with 11 bases matching TRBD1. Sample: Tregs from blood. CDR3 bases: TGTGCCAGCAGCTTCCGGACAGGGGGCCACGAGCAGTACTTC. It translates to CASSFRTGGHEQYF.